A selection of T cell receptor beta chains follows, all from one sample in a study of T cells in Graves' hyperthyroidism and ophthalmopathy. TCRdb used MiXCR to reprocess the multiplex PCR reads, holding one entry per CDR3 protein. The table lists 300,000 to 400,000 distinct CDR3 sequences, over 11% of them singletons, with 20% to 25% in the top ten. Material for sequencing was blood. These receptors were collected from a woman in her twenties or thirties with Graves' hyperthyroidism. Both conserved end residues are part of each CDR3. Each record gives: clone size, J gene, V gene, D gene, CDR3 DNA, CDR3 protein. The D gene is left open where the match is weak. Rows may omit the clone size; those that give it use once, few, many or a size class.

. | TRBJ2-3 | TRBV20-1 | . | TGCAGTGCCACCCTGGGTTCTACTGCGCAGTATTTT | CSATLGSTAQYF
. | TRBJ2-3 | TRBV29-1 | . | TGCAGCGTTGACGACTCTATTTCAACTAGCACAGATACGCAGTATTTT | CSVDDSISTSTDTQYF
few | TRBJ2-7 | TRBV30 | . | TGTGCCGGGGACCTGGGGGACATCGGATCCTACGAGCAGTACTTC | CAGDLGDIGSYEQYF
many | TRBJ2-7 | TRBV6-2/TRBV6-3 | TRBD2 | TGTGCCAGCAATCCGACTAGCGGGAGGCCTCTCAAGCAGTACTTC | CASNPTSGRPLKQYF
. | TRBJ2-7 | TRBV3-1 | . | TGTGCCAGCAGCCAAGTGAACGCGCGCGAGCAGTACTTC | CASSQVNAREQYF
. | TRBJ2-1 | TRBV12-3/TRBV12-4 | TRBD2 | TGTGCCAGCAGGAGCACTAGCGGGAACTACAATGAGCAGTTCTTC | CASRSTSGNYNEQFF
many | TRBJ2-2 | TRBV29-1 | . | TGCAGCGTTACAGACGGGGAGCTGTTTTTT | CSVTDGELFF
many | TRBJ2-2 | TRBV10-3 | TRBD1 | TGTGCCATCAATGGACAGGGAGGCACCGGGGAGCTGTTTTTT | CAINGQGGTGELFF
few | TRBJ2-7 | TRBV4-3 | . | TGCGCCAGCAGCGCCTGGAGTGGGAGCCCATACTACGAGCAGTACTTC | CASSAWSGSPYYEQYF
many | TRBJ2-1 | TRBV11-2 | . | TGTGCCAGCAGCTTAGTCAAGTCTAGCTCACAGGAGCAGTTCTTC | CASSLVKSSSQEQFF
few | TRBJ1-3 | TRBV18 | . | TGTGCCAGCTCACCCGGACACCACTCTGGAAACACCATATATTTT | CASSPGHHSGNTIYF
. | TRBJ1-4 | TRBV3-1 | . | TGTGCCAGCAGCCAAGATCTAGAAAAACTGTTTTTT | CASSQDLEKLFF
few | TRBJ2-5 | TRBV30 | TRBD2 | TGTGCCTGGGAGGGAGGGTCGGGAGAGACCCAGTACTTC | CAWEGGSGETQYF
. | TRBJ2-3 | TRBV12-3/TRBV12-4 | . | TGTGCCAGCAGTTTGCTACAGGCAGATACGCAGTATTTT | CASSLLQADTQYF
many | TRBJ2-7 | TRBV2 | TRBD2 | TGTGCCAGCAGAAATAGCGGGAGGGCCGGCGGGGGCCGTTACGAGCAGTACTTC | CASRNSGRAGGGRYEQYF
many | TRBJ2-1 | TRBV28 | . | TGTGCCAGCAGCCGACGGACCCTCAGGTACACTGAGCAGTTCTTC | CASSRRTLRYTEQFF
once | TRBJ2-2 | TRBV24-1 | . | TGTGCCACCAGTGATTTAGTCACCGGGGAGCTGTTTTTT | CATSDLVTGELFF
many | TRBJ2-1 | TRBV28 | TRBD2 | TGTGCCAGCAGTCCCGAAATGGGACTAGCTTACTATGAGCAGTTCTTC | CASSPEMGLAYYEQFF
many | TRBJ1-5 | TRBV3-1 | TRBD1 | TGTGCCAGCAGCCAAGGGACAGGGGGCGGCAATCAGCCCCAGCATTTT | CASSQGTGGGNQPQHF
. | TRBJ2-1 | TRBV19 | TRBD2 | TGTGCCAGCGCCCCGGGAGGGCCCTACAATGAGCAGTTCTTC | CASAPGGPYNEQFF
few | TRBJ2-7 | TRBV7-2 | TRBD2 | TGTGCCAGCAGTCCCAACTTACTTAGCGGGAGTCACTACGAGCAGTACTTC | CASSPNLLSGSHYEQYF
few | TRBJ1-1 | TRBV29-1 | . | TGCAGCGTTGATGGATTTGGGACTGAAGCTTTCTTT | CSVDGFGTEAFF
few | TRBJ1-2 | TRBV6-6 | TRBD1 | TGTGCCAGCAGTTACGAGACAGGGTATGGCTACACCTTC | CASSYETGYGYTF
many | TRBJ1-5 | TRBV28 | . | TGTGCCAGCAGGATTACCGGGACCCTAAGCAATCAGCCCCAGCATTTT | CASRITGTLSNQPQHF
. | TRBJ1-4 | TRBV30 | TRBD1 | TGTGCCTGGAACCGTGGGACAGGGCAGGGAAAACTGTTTTTT | CAWNRGTGQGKLFF
. | TRBJ2-1 | TRBV5-8 | TRBD1 | TGTGCCAGCAGCTTGGTCCCAGGACAGGGAATTACGAATGAGCAGTTCTTC | CASSLVPGQGITNEQFF
many | TRBJ2-5 | TRBV25-1 | . | TGTGCCACCAGGATCCAAGAGACCCAGTACTTC | CATRIQETQYF
many | TRBJ1-1 | TRBV18 | . | TGTGCCAGCTCATGGTCCGCACAGGGGAACACTGAAGCTTTCTTT | CASSWSAQGNTEAFF
. | TRBJ1-4 | TRBV6-1 | . | TGTGCCAGCAGCCAGGGTCCTAATGAAAAACTGTTTTTT | CASSQGPNEKLFF
many | TRBJ2-7 | TRBV12-3/TRBV12-4 | . | TGTGCCAGCAGTTTTATGCATGGGCCACCCTCTTACGAGCAGTACTTC | CASSFMHGPPSYEQYF
. | TRBJ2-1 | TRBV7-2 | . | TGTGCCAGCAGCCGGGAGCCCGCCTCCTACAATGAGCAGTTCTTC | CASSREPASYNEQFF